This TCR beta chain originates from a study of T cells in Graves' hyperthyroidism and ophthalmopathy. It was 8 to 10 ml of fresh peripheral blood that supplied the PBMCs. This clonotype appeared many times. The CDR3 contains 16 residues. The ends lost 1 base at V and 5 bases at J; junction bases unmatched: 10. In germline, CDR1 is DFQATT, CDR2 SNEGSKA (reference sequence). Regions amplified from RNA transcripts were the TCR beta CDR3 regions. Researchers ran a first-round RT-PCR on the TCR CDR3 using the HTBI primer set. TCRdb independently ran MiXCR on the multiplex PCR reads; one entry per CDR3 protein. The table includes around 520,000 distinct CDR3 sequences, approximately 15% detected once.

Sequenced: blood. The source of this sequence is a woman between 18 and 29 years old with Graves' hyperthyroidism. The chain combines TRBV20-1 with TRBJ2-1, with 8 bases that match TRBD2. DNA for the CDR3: TGCAGTGCTAGAGTCCCCTCTAGCGGGCGACACAATGAGCAGTTCTTC. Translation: CSARVPSSGRHNEQFF.